The clone carrying this T cell receptor (beta chain) was found a few times. Time point here: sample taken at primary tumor resection. Tumor, nontumor lung or frozen PBMC supplied whole RNA, sequenced without sorting. These data come from a study of spatial heterogeneity in lung cancer. V shed 1 base and J shed 0 bases, with 8 bases lying between them. Germline CDR1 is DFQATT and CDR2 is SNEGSKA (reference sequence). CDR3 size: 14 residues. MiXCR, applied by TCRdb to the 5' RACE reads, yields one record per CDR3 protein. This table has about 92,000 distinct CDR3 sequences, approximately 12% appearing once.

Sequenced material: PBMCs, taken at surgery. The TCR comes from a male donor with early-stage non-small cell lung cancer. The genes are TRBV20-1 and TRBJ2-3; no clear D. The CDR3 DNA sequence: TGCAGTGCTAGAGTTCCTCATAGCACAGATACGCAGTATTTT. Its translation: CSARVPHSTDTQYF.